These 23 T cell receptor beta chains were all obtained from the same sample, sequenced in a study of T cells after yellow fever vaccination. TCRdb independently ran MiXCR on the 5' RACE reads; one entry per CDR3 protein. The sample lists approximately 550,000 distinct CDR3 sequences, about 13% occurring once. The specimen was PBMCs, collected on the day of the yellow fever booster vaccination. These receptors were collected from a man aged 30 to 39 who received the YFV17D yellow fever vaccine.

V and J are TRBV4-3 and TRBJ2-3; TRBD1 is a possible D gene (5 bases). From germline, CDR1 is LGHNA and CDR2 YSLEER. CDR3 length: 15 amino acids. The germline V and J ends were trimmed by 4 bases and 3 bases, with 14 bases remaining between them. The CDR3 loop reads CASSRRQGATDTQYF. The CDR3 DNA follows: TGCGCCAGCAGCCGAAGACAAGGGGCTACAGATACGCAGTATTTT.

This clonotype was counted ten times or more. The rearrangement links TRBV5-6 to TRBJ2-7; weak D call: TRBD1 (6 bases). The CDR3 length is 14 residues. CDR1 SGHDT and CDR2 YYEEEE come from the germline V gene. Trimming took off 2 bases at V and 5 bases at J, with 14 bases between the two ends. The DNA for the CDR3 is TGTGCCAGCAGCTTAACAGGGATTTCAGACGAGCAGTACTTC. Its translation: CASSLTGISDEQYF.

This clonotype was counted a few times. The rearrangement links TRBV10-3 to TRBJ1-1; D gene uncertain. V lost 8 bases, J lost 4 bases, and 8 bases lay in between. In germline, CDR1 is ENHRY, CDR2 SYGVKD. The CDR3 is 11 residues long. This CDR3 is CAISGSTEAFF. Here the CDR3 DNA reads TGTGCCATCTCGGGCAGCACTGAAGCTTTCTTT.

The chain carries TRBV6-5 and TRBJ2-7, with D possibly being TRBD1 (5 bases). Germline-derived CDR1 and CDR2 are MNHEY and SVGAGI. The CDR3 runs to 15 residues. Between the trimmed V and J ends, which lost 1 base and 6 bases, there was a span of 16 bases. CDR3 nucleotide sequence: TGTGCCAGCAGTTACTGGGCAGGGCAGGCGGCCGAGCAGTACTTC. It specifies CASSYWAGQAAEQYF.

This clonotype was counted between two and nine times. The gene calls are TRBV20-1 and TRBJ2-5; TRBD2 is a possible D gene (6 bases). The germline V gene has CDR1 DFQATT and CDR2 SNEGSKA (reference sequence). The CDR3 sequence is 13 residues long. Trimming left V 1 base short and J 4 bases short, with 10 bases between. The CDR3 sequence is CSARASVTETQYF. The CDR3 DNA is TGCAGTGCTAGAGCTAGCGTTACAGAGACCCAGTACTTC.

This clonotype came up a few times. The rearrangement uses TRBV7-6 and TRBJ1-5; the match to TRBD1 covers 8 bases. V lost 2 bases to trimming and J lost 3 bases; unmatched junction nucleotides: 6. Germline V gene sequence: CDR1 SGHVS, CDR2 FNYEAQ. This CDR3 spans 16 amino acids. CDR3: CASSLRGQGANQPQHF. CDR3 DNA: TGTGCCAGCAGCTTACGAGGGCAGGGGGCCAATCAGCCCCAGCATTTT.

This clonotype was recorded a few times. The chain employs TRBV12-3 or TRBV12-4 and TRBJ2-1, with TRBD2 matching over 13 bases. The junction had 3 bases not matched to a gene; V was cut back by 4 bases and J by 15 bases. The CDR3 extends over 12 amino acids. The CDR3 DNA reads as TGTGCCAGCAGTTGGACTAGCGGGAGTGCGTTCTTC. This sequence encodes CASSWTSGSAFF.

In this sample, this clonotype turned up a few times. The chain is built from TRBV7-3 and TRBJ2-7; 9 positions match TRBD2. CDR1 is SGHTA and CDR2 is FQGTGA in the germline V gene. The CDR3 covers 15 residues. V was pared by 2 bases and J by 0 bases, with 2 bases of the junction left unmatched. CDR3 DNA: TGTGCCAGCAGCTTAGGACTAGCGAGCTCCTACGAGCAGTACTTC. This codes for CASSLGLASSYEQYF.

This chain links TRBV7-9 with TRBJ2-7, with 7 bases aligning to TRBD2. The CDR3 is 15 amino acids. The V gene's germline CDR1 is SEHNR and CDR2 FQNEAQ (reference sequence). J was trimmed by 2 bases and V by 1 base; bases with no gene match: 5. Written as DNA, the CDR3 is TGTGCCAGCAGCTTAGGCGGCGGGAGTCCCTACGAGCAGTACTTC. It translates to CASSLGGGSPYEQYF.

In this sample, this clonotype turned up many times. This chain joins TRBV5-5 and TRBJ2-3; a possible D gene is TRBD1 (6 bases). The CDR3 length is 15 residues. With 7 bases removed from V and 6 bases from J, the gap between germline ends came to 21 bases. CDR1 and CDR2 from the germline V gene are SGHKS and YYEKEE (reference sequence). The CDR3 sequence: CASSRGLTGFDTQYF. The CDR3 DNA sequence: TGTGCCAGCTCCAGGGGCCTGACCGGGTTCGATACGCAGTATTTT.

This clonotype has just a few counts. The CDR3 loop is CASSYDLGRIYSTEAFF. CDR3 nucleotides: TGTGCCAGCAGTTACGACTTGGGGCGGATTTATAGCACTGAAGCTTTCTTT. The V and J genes are TRBV6-2 or TRBV6-3 and TRBJ1-1; D is perhaps TRBD1 (5 bases). This CDR3 contains 17 residues. The germline gives CDR1 MNHEY, CDR2 SVGEGT. The V end lost 2 bases, the J end lost 4 bases, and 20 bases lay between the germline ends.

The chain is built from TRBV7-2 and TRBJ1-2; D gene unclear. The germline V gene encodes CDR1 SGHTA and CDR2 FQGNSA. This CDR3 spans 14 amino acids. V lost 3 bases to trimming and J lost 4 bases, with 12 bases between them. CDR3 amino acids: CASSLNGVSYGYTF. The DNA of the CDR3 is TGTGCCAGCAGCTTGAACGGCGTCTCCTATGGCTACACCTTC.

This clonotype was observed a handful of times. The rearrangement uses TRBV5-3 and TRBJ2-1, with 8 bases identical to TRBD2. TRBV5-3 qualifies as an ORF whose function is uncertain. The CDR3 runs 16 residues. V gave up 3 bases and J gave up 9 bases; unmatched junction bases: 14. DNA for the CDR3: TGTGCCAGAAGCTACCCACTAGCGGTGAGTGGTGGTGAGCAGTTCTTC. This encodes CARSYPLAVSGGEQFF.

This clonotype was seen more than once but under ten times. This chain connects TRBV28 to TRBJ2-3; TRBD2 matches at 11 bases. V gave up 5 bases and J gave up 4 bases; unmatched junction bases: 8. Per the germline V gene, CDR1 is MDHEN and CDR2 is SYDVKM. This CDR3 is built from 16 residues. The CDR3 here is CASSRRLAGKADTQYF. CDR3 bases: TGTGCCAGCAGTCGGAGACTAGCGGGAAAGGCAGATACGCAGTATTTT.

CDR3 amino acids: CSARDDSGGLFF. CDR3 DNA: TGCAGTGCTAGAGATGACAGTGGAGGGCTGTTTTTT. The chain joins TRBV20-1 to TRBJ2-2; D could derive from TRBD1 or TRBD2 (5 bases each). The CDR3 is 12 residues long. CDR1 and CDR2 (germline): DFQATT, SNEGSKA (reference sequence). The ends were cut back, 0 bases at V and 13 bases at J, with 12 bases in the middle.

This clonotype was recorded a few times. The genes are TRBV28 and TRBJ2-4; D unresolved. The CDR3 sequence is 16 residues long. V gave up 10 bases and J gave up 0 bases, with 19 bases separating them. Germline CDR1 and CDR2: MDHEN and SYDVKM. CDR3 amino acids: CAISPPGVLAKNIQYF. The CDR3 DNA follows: TGTGCCATCTCTCCCCCGGGTGTTCTAGCCAAAAACATTCAGTACTTC.

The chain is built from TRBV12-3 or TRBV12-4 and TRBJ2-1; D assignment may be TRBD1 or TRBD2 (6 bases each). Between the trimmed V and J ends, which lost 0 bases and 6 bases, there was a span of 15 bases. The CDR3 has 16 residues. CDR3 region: CASSLALGGGANEQFF. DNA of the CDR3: TGTGCCAGCAGTTTAGCGCTCGGAGGGGGAGCCAATGAGCAGTTCTTC.

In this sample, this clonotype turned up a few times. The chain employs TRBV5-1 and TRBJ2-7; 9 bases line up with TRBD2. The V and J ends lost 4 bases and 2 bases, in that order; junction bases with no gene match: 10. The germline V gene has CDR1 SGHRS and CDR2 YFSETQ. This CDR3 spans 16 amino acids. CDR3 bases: TGCGCCAGCAGCACCCTCGAGGGACTAGCAGCCTACGAGCAGTACTTC. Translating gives CASSTLEGLAAYEQYF. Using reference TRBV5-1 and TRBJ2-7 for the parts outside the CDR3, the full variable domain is KAGVTQTPRYLIKTRGQQVTLSCSPISGHRSVSWYQQTPGQGLQFLFEYFSETQRNKGNFPGRFSGRQFSNSRSEMNVSTLELGDSALYLCASSTLEGLAAYEQYFGPGTRLTVT.

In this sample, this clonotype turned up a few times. The CDR3 is CASSQGGPGYEQYF. Here the CDR3 DNA reads TGCGCCAGCAGCCAAGGAGGTCCGGGCTACGAGCAGTACTTC. This sequence joins TRBV4-3 and TRBJ2-7; D remains ambiguous. With 1 base removed from V and 3 bases from J, the gap between germline ends came to 10 bases. The CDR3 is 14 amino acids. Germline lookup yields CDR1 LGHNA and CDR2 YSLEER.

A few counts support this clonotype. Here the CDR3 reads CASSQDPREGSFYNEQFF. The CDR3 coding sequence is TGCGCCAGCAGCCAAGATCCGCGGGAGGGTTCCTTCTACAATGAGCAGTTCTTC. The V and J genes are TRBV4-3 and TRBJ2-1; 9 nucleotides match TRBD2. The ends lost 0 bases at V and 3 bases at J; junction bases unmatched: 9. Germline V CDR1 and CDR2: LGHNA, YSLEER. The CDR3 runs to 18 residues.

The CDR3 DNA sequence: TGTGCCAGCAGCCTAAACAGAGACACCGGGGAGCTGTTTTTT. It codes for CASSLNRDTGELFF. The genes are TRBV7-2 and TRBJ2-2; D call uncertain. V was clipped by 5 bases and J by 3 bases, with 10 bases between them. The CDR3 spans 14 residues. Germline values: CDR1 SGHTA, CDR2 FQGNSA.

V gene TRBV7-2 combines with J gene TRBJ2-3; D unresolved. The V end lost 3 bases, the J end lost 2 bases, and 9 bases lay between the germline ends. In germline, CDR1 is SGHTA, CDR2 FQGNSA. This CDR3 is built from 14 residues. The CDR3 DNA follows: TGTGCCAGCAGCTTGGGCGCATTCACAGATACGCAGTATTTT. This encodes CASSLGAFTDTQYF. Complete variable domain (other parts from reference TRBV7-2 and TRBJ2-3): GAGVSQSPSNKVTEKGKDVELRCDPISGHTALYWYRQSLGQGLEFLIYFQGNSAPDKSGLPSDRFSAERTGGSVSTLTIQRTQQEDSAVYLCASSLGAFTDTQYFGPGTRLTVL.

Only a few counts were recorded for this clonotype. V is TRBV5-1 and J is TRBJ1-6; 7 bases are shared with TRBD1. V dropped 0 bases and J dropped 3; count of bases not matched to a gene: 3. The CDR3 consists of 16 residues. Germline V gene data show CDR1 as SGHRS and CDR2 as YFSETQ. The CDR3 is CASSLEGQRYNSPLHF. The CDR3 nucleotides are TGCGCCAGCAGCTTGGAGGGACAGCGCTATAATTCACCCCTCCACTTT. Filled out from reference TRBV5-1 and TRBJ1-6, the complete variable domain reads KAGVTQTPRYLIKTRGQQVTLSCSPISGHRSVSWYQQTPGQGLQFLFEYFSETQRNKGNFPGRFSGRQFSNSRSEMNVSTLELGDSALYLCASSLEGQRYNSPLHFGNGTRLTVT.